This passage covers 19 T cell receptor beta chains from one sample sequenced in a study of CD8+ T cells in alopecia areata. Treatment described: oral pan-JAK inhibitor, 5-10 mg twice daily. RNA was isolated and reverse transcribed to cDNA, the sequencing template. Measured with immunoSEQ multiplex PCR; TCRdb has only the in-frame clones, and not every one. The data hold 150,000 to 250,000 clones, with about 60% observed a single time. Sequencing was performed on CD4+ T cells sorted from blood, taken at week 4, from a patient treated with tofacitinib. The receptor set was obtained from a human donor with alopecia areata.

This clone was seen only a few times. The CDR3 DNA follows: TGTGCCAGCAGTGGTTATAGTGGGAGAGGGTACTTC. This codes for CASSGYSGRGYF. This chain links TRBV28 with TRBJ2-7; possibly TRBD2 for D (5 bases). CDR3 size: 12 residues. V lost 5 bases to trimming and J lost 12 bases, with 17 bases between them. Germline V gene lookup returns CDR1 MDHEN and CDR2 SYDVKM.

In DNA form, the CDR3 reads TGTGCCAGCAGTCCAATTCAGGGTCTTCGAGAGACCCAGTACTTC. Protein product: CASSPIQGLRETQYF. The chain joins TRBV25-1 to TRBJ2-5; TRBD1 is a possible D gene (5 bases). CDR1 is MGHDK, CDR2 SYGVNS, per germline. The CDR3 consists of 15 residues. V lost 5 bases and J 4 bases, leaving 17 bases between the germline ends. Full variable domain (remainder filled in from reference TRBV25-1 and TRBJ2-5): EADIYQTPRYLVIGTGKKITLECSQTMGHDKMYWYQQDPGMELHLIHYSYGVNSTEKGDLSSESTVSRIRTEHFPLTLESARPSHTSQYLCASSPIQGLRETQYFGPGTRLLVL.

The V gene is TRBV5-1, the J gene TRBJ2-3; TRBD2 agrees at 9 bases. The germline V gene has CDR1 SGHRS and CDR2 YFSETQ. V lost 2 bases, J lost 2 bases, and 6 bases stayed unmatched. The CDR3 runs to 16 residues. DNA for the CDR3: TGCGCCAGCAGCTTCCTAGCGGGAACCCTCACAGATACGCAGTATTTT. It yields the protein CASSFLAGTLTDTQYF.

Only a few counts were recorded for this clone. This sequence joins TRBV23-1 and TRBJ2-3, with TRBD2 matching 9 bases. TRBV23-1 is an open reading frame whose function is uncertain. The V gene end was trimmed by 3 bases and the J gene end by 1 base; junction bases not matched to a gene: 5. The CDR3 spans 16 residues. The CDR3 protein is CASSQSIAGGTDTQYF. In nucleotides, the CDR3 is TGCGCCAGCAGTCAGTCGATAGCGGGGGGCACAGATACGCAGTATTTT.

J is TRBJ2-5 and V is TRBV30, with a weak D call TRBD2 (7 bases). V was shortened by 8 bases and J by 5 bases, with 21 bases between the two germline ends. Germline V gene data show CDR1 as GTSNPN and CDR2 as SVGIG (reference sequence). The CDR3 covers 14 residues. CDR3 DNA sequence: TGTGCCCGGAATTCCCCGGGGGGCGGGGAGACCCAGTACTTC. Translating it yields CARNSPGGGETQYF.

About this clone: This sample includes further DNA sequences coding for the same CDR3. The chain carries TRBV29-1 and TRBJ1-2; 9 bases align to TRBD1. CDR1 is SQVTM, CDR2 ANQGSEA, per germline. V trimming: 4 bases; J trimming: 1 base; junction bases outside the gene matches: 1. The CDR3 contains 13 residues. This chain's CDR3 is CSVGGQGNYGYTF. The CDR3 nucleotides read TGCAGCGTTGGGGGACAGGGTAACTATGGCTACACCTTC.

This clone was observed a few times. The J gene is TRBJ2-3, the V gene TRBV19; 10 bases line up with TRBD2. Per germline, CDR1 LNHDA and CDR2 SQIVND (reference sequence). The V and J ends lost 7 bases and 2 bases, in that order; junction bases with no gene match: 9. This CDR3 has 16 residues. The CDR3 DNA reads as TGTGCCAGTACTAAGGCGCTAGCGGGAGCCACAGATACGCAGTATTTT. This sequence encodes CASTKALAGATDTQYF.

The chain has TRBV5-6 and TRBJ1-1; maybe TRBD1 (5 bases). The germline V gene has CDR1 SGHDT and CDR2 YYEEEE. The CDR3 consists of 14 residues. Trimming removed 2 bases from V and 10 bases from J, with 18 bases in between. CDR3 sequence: CASSFPSGRAGAFF. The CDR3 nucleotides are TGTGCCAGCAGCTTCCCCTCCGGCAGGGCGGGAGCTTTCTTT.

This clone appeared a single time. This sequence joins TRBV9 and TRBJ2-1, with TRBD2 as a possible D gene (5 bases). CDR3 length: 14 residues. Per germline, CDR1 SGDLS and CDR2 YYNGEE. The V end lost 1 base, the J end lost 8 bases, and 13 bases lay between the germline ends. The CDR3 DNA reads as TGTGCCAGCAGCGTAACCCCGGTGCGGGATGAGCAGTTCTTC. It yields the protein CASSVTPVRDEQFF.

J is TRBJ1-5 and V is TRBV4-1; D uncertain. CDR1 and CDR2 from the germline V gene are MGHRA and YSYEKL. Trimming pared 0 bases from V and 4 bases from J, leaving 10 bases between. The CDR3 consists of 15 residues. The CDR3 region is CASSQEGRSNQPQHF. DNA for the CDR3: TGCGCCAGCAGCCAAGAAGGACGGTCGAATCAGCCCCAGCATTTT.

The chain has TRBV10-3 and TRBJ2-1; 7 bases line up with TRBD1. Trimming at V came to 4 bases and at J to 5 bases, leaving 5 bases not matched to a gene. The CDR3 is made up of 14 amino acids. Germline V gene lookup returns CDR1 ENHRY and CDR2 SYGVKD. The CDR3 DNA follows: TGTGCCATCAGTGGAAGGGACAGCAACAATGAGCAGTTCTTC. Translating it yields CAISGRDSNNEQFF.

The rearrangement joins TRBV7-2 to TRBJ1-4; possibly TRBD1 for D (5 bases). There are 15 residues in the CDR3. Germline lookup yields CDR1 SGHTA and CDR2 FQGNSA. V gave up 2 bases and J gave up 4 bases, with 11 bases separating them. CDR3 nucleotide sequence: TGTGCCAGCAGCTTAACAGGAGCGGTTAATGAAAAACTGTTTTTT. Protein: CASSLTGAVNEKLFF.

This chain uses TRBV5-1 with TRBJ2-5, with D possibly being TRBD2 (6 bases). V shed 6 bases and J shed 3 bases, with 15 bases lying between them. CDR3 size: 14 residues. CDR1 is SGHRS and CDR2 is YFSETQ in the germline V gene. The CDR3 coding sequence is TGCGCCAGCACTCATGGGGCGGGGAAAGAGACCCAGTACTTC. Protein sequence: CASTHGAGKETQYF.

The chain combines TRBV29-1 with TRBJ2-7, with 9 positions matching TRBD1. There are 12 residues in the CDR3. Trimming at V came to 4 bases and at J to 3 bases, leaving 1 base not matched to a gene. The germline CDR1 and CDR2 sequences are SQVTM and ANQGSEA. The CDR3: CSVATGGYEQYF. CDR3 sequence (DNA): TGCAGCGTTGCGACAGGGGGCTACGAGCAGTACTTC.

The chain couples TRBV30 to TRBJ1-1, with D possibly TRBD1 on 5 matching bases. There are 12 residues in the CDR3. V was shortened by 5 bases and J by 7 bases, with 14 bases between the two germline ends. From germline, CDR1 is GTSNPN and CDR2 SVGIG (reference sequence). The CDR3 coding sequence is TGTGCCTGGTCCGTATCAGGGATTGAAGCTTTCTTT. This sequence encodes CAWSVSGIEAFF.

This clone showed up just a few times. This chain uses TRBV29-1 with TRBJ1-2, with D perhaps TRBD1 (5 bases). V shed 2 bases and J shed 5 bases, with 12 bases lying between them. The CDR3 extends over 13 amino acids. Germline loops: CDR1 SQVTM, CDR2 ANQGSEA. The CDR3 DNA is TGCAGCGTTGAATCAGGGCAGATATATGGCTACACCTTC. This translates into CSVESGQIYGYTF.

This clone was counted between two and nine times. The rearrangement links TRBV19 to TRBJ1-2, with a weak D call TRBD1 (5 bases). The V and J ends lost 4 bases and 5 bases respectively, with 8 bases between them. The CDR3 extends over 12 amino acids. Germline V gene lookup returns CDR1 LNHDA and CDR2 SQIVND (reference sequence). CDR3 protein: CASSTREYGYTF. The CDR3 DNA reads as TGTGCCAGTAGTACCAGGGAATATGGCTACACCTTC.

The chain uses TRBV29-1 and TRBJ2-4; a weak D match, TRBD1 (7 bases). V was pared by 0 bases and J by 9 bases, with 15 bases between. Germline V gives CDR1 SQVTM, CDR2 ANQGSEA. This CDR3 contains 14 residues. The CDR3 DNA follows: TGCAGCGTTGAAGATCGCCAGGGGGAGGTCATTCAGTACTTC. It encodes CSVEDRQGEVIQYF.

The CDR3: CASSLGSGATGELFF. CDR3 DNA sequence: TGTGCCAGCAGCTTGGGTTCAGGGGCCACCGGGGAGCTGTTTTTT. This sequence joins TRBV5-4 and TRBJ2-2, with a tentative D call TRBD1 (6 bases). CDR1 and CDR2 from the germline V gene are SGHNT and YYREEE (reference sequence). The length of the CDR3 is 15 residues. V was shortened by 0 bases and J by 4 bases, with 10 bases between the two germline ends.